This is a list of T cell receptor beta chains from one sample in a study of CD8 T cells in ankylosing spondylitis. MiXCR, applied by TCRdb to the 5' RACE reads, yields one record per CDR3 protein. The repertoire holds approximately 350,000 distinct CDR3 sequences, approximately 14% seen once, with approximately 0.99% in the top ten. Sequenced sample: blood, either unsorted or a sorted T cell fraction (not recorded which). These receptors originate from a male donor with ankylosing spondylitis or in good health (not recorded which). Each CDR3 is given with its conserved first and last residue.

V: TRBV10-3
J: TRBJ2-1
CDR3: CAISQGGQQFF

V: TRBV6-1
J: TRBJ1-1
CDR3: CASSTSMNTEAFF

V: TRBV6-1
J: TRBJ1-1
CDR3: CASTYGTANTEAFF

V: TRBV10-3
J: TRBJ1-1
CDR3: CAIRVSAGGNTEAFF

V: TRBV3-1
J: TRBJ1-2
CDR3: CASSQGVKVYTF

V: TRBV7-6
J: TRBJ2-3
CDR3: CASSAPGVRDTQYF

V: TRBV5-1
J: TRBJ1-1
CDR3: CASSAGGTEAFF

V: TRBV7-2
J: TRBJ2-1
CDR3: CASGDRGLANYNEQFF

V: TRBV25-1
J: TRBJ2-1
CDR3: CASSIIAGSYNEQFF

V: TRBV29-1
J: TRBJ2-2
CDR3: CSGRQGLSTGELFF

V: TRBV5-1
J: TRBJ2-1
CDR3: CASSPLMGYYNEQFF

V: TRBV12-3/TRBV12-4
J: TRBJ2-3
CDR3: CASSLKGPGQGSDTQYF

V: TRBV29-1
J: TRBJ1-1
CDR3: CSVAGYEAFF

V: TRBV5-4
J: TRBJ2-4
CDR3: CATSHGGTKNIQYF

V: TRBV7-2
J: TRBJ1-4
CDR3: CASSKDRVPNEKLFF

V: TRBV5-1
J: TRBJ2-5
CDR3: CASSFRVTETQYF

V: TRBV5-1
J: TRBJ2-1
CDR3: CASSISSGRAAEQFF

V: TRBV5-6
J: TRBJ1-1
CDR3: CASSIGGDRINTEAFF

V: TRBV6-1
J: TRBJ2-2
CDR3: CASSVYGSPTGELFF

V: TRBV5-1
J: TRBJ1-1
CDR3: CASSLGTETEAFF

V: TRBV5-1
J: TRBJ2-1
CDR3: CASSLEGLAGYNEQFF

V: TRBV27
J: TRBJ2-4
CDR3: CASSLEGNKNIQYF

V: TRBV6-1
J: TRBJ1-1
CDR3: CATRDRGKNTEAFF

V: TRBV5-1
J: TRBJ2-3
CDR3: CASRKTPGQGSADTQYF

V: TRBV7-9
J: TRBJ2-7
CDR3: CASSFGQARTEQYF

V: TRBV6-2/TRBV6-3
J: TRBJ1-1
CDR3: CASSPPPTQNTEAFF

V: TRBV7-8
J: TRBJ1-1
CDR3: CASSLDAQAFF

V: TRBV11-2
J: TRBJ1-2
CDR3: CASSLIQGAGYGYTF

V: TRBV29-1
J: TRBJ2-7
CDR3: CSVGPGQGAYEQYF

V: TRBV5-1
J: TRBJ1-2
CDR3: CASSYRDSYGYTF

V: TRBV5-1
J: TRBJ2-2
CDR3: CASSAAHGTGELFF